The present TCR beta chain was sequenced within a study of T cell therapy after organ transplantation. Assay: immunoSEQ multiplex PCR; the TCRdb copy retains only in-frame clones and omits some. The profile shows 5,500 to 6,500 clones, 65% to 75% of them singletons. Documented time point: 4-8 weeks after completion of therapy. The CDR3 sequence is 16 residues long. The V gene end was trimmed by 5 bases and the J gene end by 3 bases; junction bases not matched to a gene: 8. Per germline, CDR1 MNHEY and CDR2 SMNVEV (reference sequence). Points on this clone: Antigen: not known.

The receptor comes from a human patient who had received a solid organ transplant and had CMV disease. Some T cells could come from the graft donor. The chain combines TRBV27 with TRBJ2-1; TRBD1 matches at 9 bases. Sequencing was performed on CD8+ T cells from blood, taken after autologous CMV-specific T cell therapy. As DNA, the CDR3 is TGTGCCAGCAGTCCGCAACAGGGGGCGCGCTACAATGAGCAGTTCTTC. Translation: CASSPQQGARYNEQFF.